Shown below are 31 T cell receptor beta chains from a single sample sequenced in a study of T cells in Graves' hyperthyroidism and ophthalmopathy. The CDR3 regions of TCR beta were amplified from RNA transcripts. HTBI primers were the set used in a first-round RT-PCR of the TCR CDR3. TCRdb re-analysed the multiplex PCR reads in MiXCR, keeping a single row per CDR3 protein. The table includes 200,000 to 250,000 distinct CDR3 sequences, 24% detected once. The sequenced sample consisted of blood. These receptors all come from a woman in her 40s with Graves' ophthalmopathy.

This clonotype appeared many times. The chain recombines TRBV11-1 with TRBJ2-2; tentative D call: TRBD2 (5 bases). The CDR3 length is 14 residues. The V and J ends lost 1 base and 8 bases respectively, with 11 bases between them. CDR1 is SGHAT and CDR2 is FQDESV in the germline V gene (reference sequence). In nucleotides, the CDR3 is TGTGCCAGCAGCTTAGGGAGCGGCGTAGGGGAGCTGTTTTTT. The encoded protein is CASSLGSGVGELFF.

This clonotype was counted ten times or more. The gene calls are TRBV7-9 and TRBJ1-1, with unresolved D. CDR1 is SEHNR and CDR2 is FQNEAQ in the germline V gene (reference sequence). V dropped 2 bases and J dropped 3 bases, with 4 bases sitting between them. The CDR3 loop spans 12 amino acids. CDR3 nucleotide sequence: TGTGCCAGCAGCTTACACGACACTGAAGCTTTCTTT. As protein: CASSLHDTEAFF.

The chain employs TRBV11-2 and TRBJ2-7, with unresolved D. The germline CDR1 and CDR2 sequences are SGHAT and FQNNGV. The CDR3 is 13 amino acids. V lost 1 base and J lost 5, with 9 bases in between. CDR3 in DNA: TGTGCCAGCAGCTTAGTTTGGGTCCACGAGCAGTACTTC. It codes for CASSLVWVHEQYF.

This rearrangement joins TRBV30 to TRBJ1-1; D ambiguous. Trimming left V 0 bases short and J 1 base short, with 9 bases between. The length of the CDR3 is 14 residues. Germline-derived CDR1 and CDR2 are GTSNPN and SVGIG (reference sequence). The CDR3 reads CAWSVRRTNTEAFF. In DNA, the CDR3 is TGTGCCTGGAGTGTACGAAGGACGAACACTGAAGCTTTCTTT.

The chain joins TRBV9 to TRBJ2-7, with D perhaps TRBD1 or TRBD2 (5 bases each). Trimming stripped 4 bases from V and 6 bases from J, with 14 bases between. Germline assignment: CDR1 SGDLS and CDR2 YYNGEE. The CDR3 is made up of 13 amino acids. The CDR3 region is CASSSGTLFEQYF. The DNA of the CDR3 is TGTGCCAGCAGCTCAGGGACCCTCTTCGAGCAGTACTTC.

This clonotype has a count of ten or more. This may be a read error, as it is one base from a much larger clone. The chain carries TRBV19 and TRBJ1-1, with TRBD1 matching over 8 bases. Germline CDR1 reads LNHDA; CDR2 reads SQIVND (reference sequence). V lost 7 bases and J lost 4; bases outside the gene matches: 11. The CDR3 is made up of 15 amino acids. The chain's CDR3 is CASKGTGGLVTEAFF. The CDR3 DNA follows: TGTGCCAGTAAGGGGACAGGTGGCTTGGTCACTGAAGCTTTCTTT.

This clonotype has a count of ten or more. The chain has TRBV9 and TRBJ2-7; D may be TRBD1 (5 bases). CDR1 and CDR2 (germline): SGDLS, YYNGEE. V was shortened by 2 bases and J by 0 bases, with 9 bases between the two germline ends. The CDR3 consists of 14 residues. The CDR3 loop is CASSVTTASYEQYF. The CDR3 bases are TGTGCCAGCAGCGTTACGACAGCCTCCTACGAGCAGTACTTC.

This clonotype was recorded many times. The CDR3, as DNA: TGTGCCAGCCGGAGCAATAGCAATCAGCCCCAGCATTTT. Encoded protein: CASRSNSNQPQHF. This chain uses TRBV27 with TRBJ1-5; no firm D call. This CDR3 comprises 13 residues. V gave up 8 bases and J gave up 0 bases, with 8 bases separating them. Per germline, CDR1 MNHEY and CDR2 SMNVEV (reference sequence).

This clonotype occurred many times. This chain uses TRBV12-3 or TRBV12-4 with TRBJ2-5; 8 bases fit TRBD2. With 3 bases clipped from V and 1 base from J, the junction kept 4 bases outside the gene matches. The CDR3 has 15 amino acids. The CDR3 reads CASSFSGGSQETQYF. The CDR3 nucleotides read TGTGCCAGCAGTTTTTCGGGAGGGTCCCAAGAGACCCAGTACTTC.

This clonotype was seen repeatedly, ten times or more. The V call is TRBV20-1, the J call TRBJ1-5; D might be TRBD1 (6 bases). CDR1 DFQATT and CDR2 SNEGSKA come from the germline V gene (reference sequence). The CDR3 is 11 amino acids. V was shortened by 5 bases and J by 7 bases, with 9 bases between the two germline ends. CDR3 in amino acids: CSAGGAQPQHF. The CDR3 DNA reads TGCAGTGCTGGGGGCGCCCAGCCCCAGCATTTT.

The rearrangement links TRBV11-2 to TRBJ2-5; 7 bases agree with TRBD2. Germline CDR1 and CDR2: SGHAT and FQNNGV. V shed 5 bases and J 3 bases; nucleotides not matched to a gene: 9. This CDR3 is 15 amino acids long. In DNA, the CDR3 is TGTGCCAGCAGCCCCCAGCTTGCGGGGGAAGAGACCCAGTACTTC. Its protein product is CASSPQLAGEETQYF.

In this sample, this clonotype turned up many times. The chain carries TRBV9 and TRBJ1-1; no clear D. CDR1 SGDLS and CDR2 YYNGEE come from the germline V gene. Deletions cut 3 bases from V and 5 bases from J, with 11 bases between. This CDR3 contains 13 residues. CDR3 sequence reads: CASSGAPGTEAFF. For the CDR3, the DNA is TGTGCCAGCAGCGGGGCCCCGGGGACTGAAGCTTTCTTT.

The chain recombines TRBV12-3 or TRBV12-4 with TRBJ2-7; TRBD2 agrees at 8 bases. J lost 3 bases, V lost 5 bases, and 9 bases had no gene match. This CDR3 is built from 15 residues. As DNA, the CDR3 is TGTGCCAGCAGTCCTTCCTCTAGCGGGCGCTACGAGCAGTACTTC. Translated, it gives CASSPSSSGRYEQYF.

Many counts were recorded for this clonotype. The chain's CDR3 is CASSSHLAGAYEQYF. Written as DNA, the CDR3 is TGTGCCAGCAGTTCCCATTTGGCAGGAGCCTACGAGCAGTACTTC. This chain connects TRBV28 to TRBJ2-7; no firm D call. Germline loops: CDR1 MDHEN, CDR2 SYDVKM. V gave up 4 bases and J gave up 2 bases, with 15 bases separating them. The CDR3 is made up of 15 amino acids.

This clonotype was recorded many times. The chain uses TRBV6-1 and TRBJ1-2; a weak D match, TRBD1 (6 bases). The CDR3 length is 13 residues. Germline CDR1 reads MNHNS; CDR2 reads SASEGT. Trimming shortened V by 4 bases and J by 3 bases, and 9 bases separated the two germline ends. The CDR3 spells CASSARQDYGYTF. The CDR3 nucleotides are TGTGCCAGCAGTGCCCGACAGGACTATGGCTACACCTTC.

In its sample, this clonotype was seen many times. The V gene is TRBV5-1, the J gene TRBJ2-7; 9 bases map to TRBD2. CDR1 and CDR2 (germline): SGHRS, YFSETQ. The V and J ends lost 4 bases and 7 bases, in that order; junction bases with no gene match: 15. CDR3 size: 16 residues. CDR3: CASSPDLPSSGTEQYF. In nucleotides, the CDR3 is TGCGCCAGCAGCCCTGATCTACCGTCTAGCGGGACAGAGCAGTACTTC.

This chain connects TRBV11-2 to TRBJ2-5; 8 positions agree with TRBD2. The germline V gene has CDR1 SGHAT and CDR2 FQNNGV. J was trimmed by 2 bases and V by 6 bases; bases with no gene match: 2. The CDR3 runs 13 residues. The chain's CDR3 is CASRIAGQETQYF. The CDR3 DNA follows: TGTGCCAGCAGAATAGCGGGACAAGAGACCCAGTACTTC.

The V call is TRBV13, the J call TRBJ2-7; TRBD1 matches at 9 bases. This CDR3 is built from 17 residues. V was clipped by 5 bases and J by 0 bases; unmatched bases: 11. Germline V gene sequence: CDR1 PRHDT, CDR2 FYEKMQ (reference sequence). The CDR3 sequence is CASSTWTGASTSYEQYF. The CDR3, as DNA: TGTGCCAGCAGCACATGGACAGGGGCCTCCACCTCCTACGAGCAGTACTTC.

This clonotype came up a few times. The chain recombines TRBV28 with TRBJ2-7; D might be TRBD2 (5 bases). Trimming removed 4 bases from V and 3 bases from J, with 16 bases in between. There are 15 residues in the CDR3. Germline CDR1 reads MDHEN; CDR2 reads SYDVKM. The CDR3 sequence: CASSSTSVMGYEQYF. As DNA, the CDR3 is TGTGCCAGCAGTTCCACTAGTGTGATGGGCTACGAGCAGTACTTC.

This clonotype has a count of ten or more. The rearrangement uses TRBV11-2 and TRBJ2-2; 8 bases match TRBD2. Germline trimming cut 1 base from V and 3 bases from J; bases unmatched to any gene: 4. Germline-derived CDR1 and CDR2 are SGHAT and FQNNGV. The CDR3 sequence is 16 residues long. The CDR3 nucleotides are TGTGCCAGCAGCTTAGGATCGCGGGAGGACACCGGGGAGCTGTTTTTT. Protein product: CASSLGSREDTGELFF.

This clonotype was detected many times. J is TRBJ1-1 and V is TRBV12-3 or TRBV12-4, with 7 bases identical to TRBD1. CDR3 size: 13 residues. The J segment lost 6 bases and the V segment lost 4 bases, leaving 5 bases of the junction unmatched. The CDR3 sequence: CASSSTGVAEAFF. DNA of the CDR3: TGTGCCAGCAGTTCCACAGGGGTTGCTGAAGCTTTCTTT.

This clonotype showed up many times. J is TRBJ2-2 and V is TRBV3-1; 7 bases match TRBD2. CDR1 and CDR2 (germline): LGHDT, YNNKEL (reference sequence). CDR3 length: 13 residues. J was trimmed by 5 bases and V by 5 bases; bases with no gene match: 2. In nucleotides, the CDR3 is TGTGCCAGCAGCGGGCGGGGGACCGGGGAGCTGTTTTTT. It translates to CASSGRGTGELFF. Full variable domain (rest looked up from reference TRBV3-1 and TRBJ2-2): DTAVSQTPKYLVTQMGNDKSIKCEQNLGHDTMYWYKQDSKKFLKIMFSYNNKELIINETVPNRFSPKSPDKAHLNLHINSLELGDSAVYFCASSGRGTGELFFGEGSRLTVL.

This clonotype was counted ten times or more. The genes are TRBV29-1 and TRBJ2-2; 7 positions match TRBD2. V lost 7 bases, J lost 7 bases, and 9 bases stayed unmatched. Germline V gene data show CDR1 as SQVTM and CDR2 as ANQGSEA. This CDR3 is built from 13 residues. The CDR3 is CSAKGRAIGELFF. The CDR3 coding sequence is TGCAGCGCAAAGGGGAGGGCCATCGGGGAGCTGTTTTTT.

The chain employs TRBV30 and TRBJ1-1, with a weak D call TRBD1 (6 bases). Trimming pared 3 bases from V and 4 bases from J, leaving 12 bases between. In germline, CDR1 is GTSNPN, CDR2 SVGIG (reference sequence). The CDR3 spans 13 residues. In nucleotides, the CDR3 is TGTGCCTGGAGGAGCACAGGGACCACTGAAGCTTTCTTT. This codes for CAWRSTGTTEAFF.

The gene calls are TRBV20-1 and TRBJ2-5; D ambiguous. V was clipped by 6 bases and J by 5 bases, with 10 bases between them. The CDR3 length is 11 residues. Per the germline V gene, CDR1 is DFQATT and CDR2 is SNEGSKA (reference sequence). The CDR3 DNA follows: TGCAGTGCCCGGATCGGGGAGACCCAGTACTTC. Its protein is CSARIGETQYF.

The V and J genes are TRBV12-3 or TRBV12-4 and TRBJ2-2; D is undetermined. This CDR3 has 14 amino acids. V lost 6 bases, J lost 7 bases, and 15 bases lay in between. The CDR3 coding sequence is TGTGCCAGCAGATTGTATGGGTCTGGCGGGGAGCTGTTTTTT. This sequence encodes CASRLYGSGGELFF.

This clonotype showed up many times. The chain carries TRBV6-1 and TRBJ1-5; the D is unclear. From germline, CDR1 is MNHNS and CDR2 SASEGT. The CDR3 runs to 14 residues. The V end was cut by 7 bases, the J end by 4 bases, with 14 bases between. The CDR3 DNA is TGTGCCAGCAATAATCCACAGCCGAATCAGCCCCAGCATTTT. Its translation: CASNNPQPNQPQHF.

This clonotype came up once. Possible read error: a much larger clone is one base away. The gene calls are TRBV24-1 and TRBJ2-7, with 7 bases identical to TRBD2. After removal of 5 bases from V and 2 bases from J, the junction contained 8 bases not matched to a gene. CDR1 is KGHDR and CDR2 is SFDVKD in the germline V gene. The CDR3 covers 15 residues. The chain's CDR3 is CATSGTGGGAYEQYF. CDR3 nucleotides: TGTGCCACCAGTGGGACTGGCGGGGGTGCCTACGAGCAGTACTTC.

This clonotype was recorded many times. The chain links TRBV5-1 to TRBJ1-3, with D maybe TRBD1 (6 bases). This CDR3 spans 15 amino acids. Germline values: CDR1 SGHRS, CDR2 YFSETQ. V lost 2 bases and J 2 bases, leaving 11 bases between the germline ends. The CDR3 loop is CASSFSGAAGNTIYF. As DNA, the CDR3 is TGCGCCAGCAGCTTCTCAGGGGCAGCTGGAAACACCATATATTTT.

This clonotype has at least ten counts. The V call is TRBV6-1, the J call TRBJ2-2; possibly TRBD2 for D (6 bases). Germline CDR1 and CDR2: MNHNS and SASEGT. The V and J ends lost 6 bases and 4 bases respectively, with 12 bases between them. This CDR3 region has 14 residues. As DNA, the CDR3 is TGTGCCAGCAGGGTAGCGGAGATCACCGGGGAGCTGTTTTTT. Its protein product is CASRVAEITGELFF.

There are many counts of this clonotype. V usage is TRBV4-2 and J usage is TRBJ2-7; maybe TRBD1 (5 bases). The germline V gene encodes CDR1 LGHNA and CDR2 YNFKEQ. There are 16 residues in the CDR3. Trimming took 1 base from V and 1 from J, leaving 14 bases between them. The CDR3 DNA reads as TGTGCCAGCAGCCAAGGAATGGGCAGGGATTCCTACGAGCAGTACTTC. Translation: CASSQGMGRDSYEQYF.